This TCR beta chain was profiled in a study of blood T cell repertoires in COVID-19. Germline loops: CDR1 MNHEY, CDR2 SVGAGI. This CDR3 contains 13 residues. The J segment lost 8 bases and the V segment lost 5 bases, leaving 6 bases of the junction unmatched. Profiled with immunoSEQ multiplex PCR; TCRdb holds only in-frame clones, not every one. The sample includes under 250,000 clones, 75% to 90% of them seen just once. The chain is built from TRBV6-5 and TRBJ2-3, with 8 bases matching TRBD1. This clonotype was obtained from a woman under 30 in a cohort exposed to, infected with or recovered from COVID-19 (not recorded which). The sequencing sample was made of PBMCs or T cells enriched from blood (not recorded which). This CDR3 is CASSNDRGGTQYF. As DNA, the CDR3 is TGTGCCAGCAGTAACGACAGGGGTGGTACGCAGTATTTT.